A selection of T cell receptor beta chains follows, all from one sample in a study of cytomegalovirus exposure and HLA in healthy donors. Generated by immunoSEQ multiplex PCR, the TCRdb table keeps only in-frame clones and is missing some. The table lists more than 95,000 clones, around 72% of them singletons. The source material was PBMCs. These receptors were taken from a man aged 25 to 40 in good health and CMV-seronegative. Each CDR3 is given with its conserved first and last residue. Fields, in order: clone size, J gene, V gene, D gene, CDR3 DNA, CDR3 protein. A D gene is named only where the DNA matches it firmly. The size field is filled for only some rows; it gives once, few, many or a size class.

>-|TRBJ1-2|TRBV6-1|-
TGTGCCAGCAGTGAAATTACCGGGGGCTATGGCTACACCTTC
CASSEITGGYGYTF
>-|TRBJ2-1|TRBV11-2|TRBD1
TGTGCCAGCAGCTTAGATCGAGACAGGGCGGACAATGAGCAGTTCTTC
CASSLDRDRADNEQFF
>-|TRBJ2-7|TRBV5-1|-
TGCGCCAGCAGCTTGTCTGGCATCTACGAGCAGTACTTC
CASSLSGIYEQYF
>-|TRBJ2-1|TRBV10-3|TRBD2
TGTGCCATCAGTGAGCCCCGGACTAGCGGAGACAATGAGCAGTTCTTC
CAISEPRTSGDNEQFF
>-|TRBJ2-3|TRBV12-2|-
TGTGCAAGTCGCTTAGCACCGACAGGGAGTAGCACAGATACGCAGTATTTT
CASRLAPTGSSTDTQYF
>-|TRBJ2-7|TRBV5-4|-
TGTGCCAGCAGCCGGGACTACGAGCAGTACTTC
CASSRDYEQYF
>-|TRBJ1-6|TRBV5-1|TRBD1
TGCGCCAGCAGCTTGGTCGGGGGACAGGGGAATTCACCCCTCCACTTT
CASSLVGGQGNSPLHF
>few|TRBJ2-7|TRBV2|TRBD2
TGTGCCAGCAGTAGGACTAGCGAAGCCTACGAGCAGTACTTC
CASSRTSEAYEQYF
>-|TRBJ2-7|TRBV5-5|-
TGTGCCAGCAGCTTGGCCGAGGGGGTCGGGTCCTACGAGCAGTACTTC
CASSLAEGVGSYEQYF
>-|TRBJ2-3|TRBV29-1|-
TGCAGCGCCCAACTCGGGGGTCCTGCTTACACAGATACGCAGTATTTT
CSAQLGGPAYTDTQYF
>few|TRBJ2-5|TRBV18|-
TGTGCCAGCTCACCACTCCATACAGGGCAAGAGACCCAGTACTTC
CASSPLHTGQETQYF
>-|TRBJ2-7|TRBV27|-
TGTGCCAGCAGCCCATTTAACAGGAACCCCTACGAGCAGTACTTC
CASSPFNRNPYEQYF
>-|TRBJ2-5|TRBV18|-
TGTGCCAGCTCATCGTCCGGGGGCCAAGAGACCCAGTACTTC
CASSSSGGQETQYF
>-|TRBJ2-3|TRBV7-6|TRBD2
TGTGCCAGCAGCTGGACTAGCGGGGGGACAGATACGCAGTATTTT
CASSWTSGGTDTQYF
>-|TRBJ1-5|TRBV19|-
TGTGCCAGTAGTTCCAACCCCGGGACGGGGGGTATACAGCCCCAGCATTTT
CASSSNPGTGGIQPQHF
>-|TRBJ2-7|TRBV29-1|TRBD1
TGCAGCGTCGGGACAGGGGCCTACGAGCAGTACTTC
CSVGTGAYEQYF
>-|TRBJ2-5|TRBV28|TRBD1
TGTGCCAGCAGTAACGGACAGGGGGAGACCCAGTACTTC
CASSNGQGETQYF
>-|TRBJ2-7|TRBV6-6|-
TGTGCCAGCAGTTACGCGGCTTATACCTACGAGCAGTACTTC
CASSYAAYTYEQYF
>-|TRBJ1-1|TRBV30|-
TGTGCCTGGGGCCCACCCCCATTCGCAGGAGGTCGCCCAGAAGCTTTCTTT
CAWGPPPFAGGRPEAFF
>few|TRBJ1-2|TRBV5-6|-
TGTGCCAGCAGCTCCCCCCGACAGGTTAACTATGGCTACACCTTC
CASSSPRQVNYGYTF
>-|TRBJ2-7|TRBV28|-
TGTGCCAGCAGTATTAACAGGGACCACGAGCAGTACTTC
CASSINRDHEQYF
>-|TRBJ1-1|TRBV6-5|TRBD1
TGTGCCAGCAGTCCCCGGGACAGGAACACTGAAGCTTTCTTT
CASSPRDRNTEAFF
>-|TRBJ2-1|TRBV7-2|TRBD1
TGTGCCAGCAGACGGACAGGGAATAATGAGCAGTTCTTC
CASRRTGNNEQFF
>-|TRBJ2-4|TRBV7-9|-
TGTGCCAGCAGCTTAATTCGGGAGTTAGCCAAAAACATTCAGTACTTC
CASSLIRELAKNIQYF
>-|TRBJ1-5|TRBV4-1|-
TGCGCCAGCAGCCAGGATGGGGGGTTGGGCAATCAGCCCCAGCATTTT
CASSQDGGLGNQPQHF
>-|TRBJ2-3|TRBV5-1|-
TGCGCCAGCAGCAACCCTAGCGGCACAGATACGCAGTATTTT
CASSNPSGTDTQYF